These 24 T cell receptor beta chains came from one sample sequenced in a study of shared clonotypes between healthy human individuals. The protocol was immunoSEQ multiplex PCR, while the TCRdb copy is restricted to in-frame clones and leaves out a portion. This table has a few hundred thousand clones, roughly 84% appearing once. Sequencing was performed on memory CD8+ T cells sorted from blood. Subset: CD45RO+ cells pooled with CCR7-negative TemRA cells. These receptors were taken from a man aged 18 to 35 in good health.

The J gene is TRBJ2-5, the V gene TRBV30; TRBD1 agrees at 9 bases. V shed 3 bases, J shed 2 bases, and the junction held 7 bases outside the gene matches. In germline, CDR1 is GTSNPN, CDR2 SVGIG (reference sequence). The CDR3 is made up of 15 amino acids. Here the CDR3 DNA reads TGTGCCTGGAGCGATGCGGACAGGGGTCAAGAGACCCAGTACTTC. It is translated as CAWSDADRGQETQYF.

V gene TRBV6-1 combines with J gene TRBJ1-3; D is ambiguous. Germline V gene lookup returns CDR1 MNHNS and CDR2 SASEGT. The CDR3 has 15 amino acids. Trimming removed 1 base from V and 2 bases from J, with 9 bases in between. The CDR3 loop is CASSEEDSAGNTIYF. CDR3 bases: TGTGCCAGCAGTGAAGAGGATTCCGCTGGAAACACCATATATTTT.

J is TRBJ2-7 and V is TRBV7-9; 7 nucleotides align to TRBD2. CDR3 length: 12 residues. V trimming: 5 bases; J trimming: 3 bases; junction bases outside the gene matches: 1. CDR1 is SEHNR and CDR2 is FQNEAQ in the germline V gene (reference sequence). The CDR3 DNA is TGTGCCAGCAGCCGGGGGGTCTACGAGCAGTACTTC. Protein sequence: CASSRGVYEQYF.

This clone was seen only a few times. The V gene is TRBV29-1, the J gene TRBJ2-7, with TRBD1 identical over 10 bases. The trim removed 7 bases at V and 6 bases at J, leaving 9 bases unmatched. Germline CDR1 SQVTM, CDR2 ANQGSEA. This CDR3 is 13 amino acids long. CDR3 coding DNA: TGCAGCGCCGGGACAGGGGAGGATGGCGAGCAGTACTTC. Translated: CSAGTGEDGEQYF.

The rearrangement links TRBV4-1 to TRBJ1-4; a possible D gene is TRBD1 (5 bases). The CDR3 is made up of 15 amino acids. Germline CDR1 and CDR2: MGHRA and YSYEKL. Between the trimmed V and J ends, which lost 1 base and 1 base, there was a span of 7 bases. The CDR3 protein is CASSQGGVTNEKLFF. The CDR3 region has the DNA TGCGCCAGCAGCCAAGGGGGGGTAACTAATGAAAAACTGTTTTTT.

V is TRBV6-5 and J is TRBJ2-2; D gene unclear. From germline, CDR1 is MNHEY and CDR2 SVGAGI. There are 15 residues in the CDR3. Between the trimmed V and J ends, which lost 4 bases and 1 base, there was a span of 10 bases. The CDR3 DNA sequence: TGTGCCAGCAGTTGGCAGACGGGGAACACCGGGGAGCTGTTTTTT. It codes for CASSWQTGNTGELFF.

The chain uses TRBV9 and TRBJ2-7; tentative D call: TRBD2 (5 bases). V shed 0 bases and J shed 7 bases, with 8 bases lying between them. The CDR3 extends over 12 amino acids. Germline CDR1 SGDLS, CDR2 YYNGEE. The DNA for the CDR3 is TGTGCCAGCAGCGTAGACGGGATAGAGCAGTACTTC. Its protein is CASSVDGIEQYF.

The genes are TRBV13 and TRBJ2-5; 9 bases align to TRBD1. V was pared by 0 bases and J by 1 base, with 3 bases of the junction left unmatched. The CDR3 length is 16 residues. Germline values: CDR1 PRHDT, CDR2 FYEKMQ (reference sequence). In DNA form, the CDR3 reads TGTGCCAGCAGCTTAGGCGGGACAGGGATCCAAGAGACCCAGTACTTC. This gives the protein CASSLGGTGIQETQYF.

The CDR3 sequence: CASSWSDRGEDNEQFF. For the CDR3, the DNA is TGTGCCAGCAGCTGGTCTGACAGGGGGGAGGACAATGAGCAGTTCTTC. V is TRBV11-3 and J is TRBJ2-1; TRBD1 aligns across 9 bases. This CDR3 has 16 residues. The germline V gene has CDR1 SGHNT and CDR2 YENEEA. Germline trimming cut 4 bases from V and 5 bases from J; bases unmatched to any gene: 9.

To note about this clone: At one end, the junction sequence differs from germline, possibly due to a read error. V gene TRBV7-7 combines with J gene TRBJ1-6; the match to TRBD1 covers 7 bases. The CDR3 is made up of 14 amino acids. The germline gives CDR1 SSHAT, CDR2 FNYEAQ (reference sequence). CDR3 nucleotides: TGTGCTAGCAGCTCCGGGACAGAAGATTCACCCCTCCACTTT. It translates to CASSSGTEDSPLHF.

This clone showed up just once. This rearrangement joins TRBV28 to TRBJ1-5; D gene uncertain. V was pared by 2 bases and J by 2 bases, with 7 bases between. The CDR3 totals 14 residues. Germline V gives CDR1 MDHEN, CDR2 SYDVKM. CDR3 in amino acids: CASSLLRGNQPQHF. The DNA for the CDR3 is TGTGCCAGCAGTTTACTTCGCGGCAATCAGCCCCAGCATTTT.

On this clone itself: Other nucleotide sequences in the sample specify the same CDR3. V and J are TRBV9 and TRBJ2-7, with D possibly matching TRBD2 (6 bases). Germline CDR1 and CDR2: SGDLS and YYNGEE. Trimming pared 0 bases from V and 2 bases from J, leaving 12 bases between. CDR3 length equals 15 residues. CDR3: CASSVASGEAYEQYF. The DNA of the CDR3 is TGTGCCAGCAGCGTAGCATCGGGGGAGGCCTACGAGCAGTACTTC.

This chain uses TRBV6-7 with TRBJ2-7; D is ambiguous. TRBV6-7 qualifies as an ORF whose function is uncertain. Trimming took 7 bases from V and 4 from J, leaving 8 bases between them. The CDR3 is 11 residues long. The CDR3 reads CASKTDYEQYF. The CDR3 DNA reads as TGTGCCAGCAAAACAGATTACGAGCAGTACTTC.

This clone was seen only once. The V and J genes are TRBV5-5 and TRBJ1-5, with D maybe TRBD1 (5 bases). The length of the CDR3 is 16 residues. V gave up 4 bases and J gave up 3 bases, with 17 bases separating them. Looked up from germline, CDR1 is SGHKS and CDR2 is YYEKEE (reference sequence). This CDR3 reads CASSRLGEPLNQPQHF. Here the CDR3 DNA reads TGTGCCAGCAGCCGGTTAGGGGAACCCCTCAATCAGCCCCAGCATTTT.

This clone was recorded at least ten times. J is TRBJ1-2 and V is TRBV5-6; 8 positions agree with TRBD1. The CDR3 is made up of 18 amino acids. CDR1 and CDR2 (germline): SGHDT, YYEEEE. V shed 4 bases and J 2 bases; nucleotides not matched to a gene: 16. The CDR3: CASSDPGQEAGPNYGYTF. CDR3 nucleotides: TGTGCCAGCAGCGATCCGGGACAGGAGGCTGGACCCAACTATGGCTACACCTTC.

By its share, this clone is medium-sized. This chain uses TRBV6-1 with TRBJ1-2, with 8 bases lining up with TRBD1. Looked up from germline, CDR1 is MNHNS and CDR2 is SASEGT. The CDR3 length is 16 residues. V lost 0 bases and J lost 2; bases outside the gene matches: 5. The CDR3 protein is CASSEAATGVNYGYTF. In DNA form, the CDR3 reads TGTGCCAGCAGTGAAGCCGCGACAGGGGTAAACTATGGCTACACCTTC.

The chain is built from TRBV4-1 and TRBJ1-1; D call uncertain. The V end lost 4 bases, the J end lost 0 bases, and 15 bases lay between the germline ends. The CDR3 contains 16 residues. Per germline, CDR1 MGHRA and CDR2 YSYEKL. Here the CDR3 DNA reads TGCGCCAGCAGCCCCTTCAGCGAGTGGGTGAACACTGAAGCTTTCTTT. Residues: CASSPFSEWVNTEAFF.

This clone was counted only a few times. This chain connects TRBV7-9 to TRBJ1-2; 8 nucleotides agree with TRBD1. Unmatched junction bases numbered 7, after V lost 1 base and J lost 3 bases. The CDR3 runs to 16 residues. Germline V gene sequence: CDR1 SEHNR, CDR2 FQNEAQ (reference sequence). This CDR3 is CASSLGWTGKYYGYTF. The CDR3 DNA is TGTGCCAGCAGCTTAGGATGGACAGGGAAATACTATGGCTACACCTTC.

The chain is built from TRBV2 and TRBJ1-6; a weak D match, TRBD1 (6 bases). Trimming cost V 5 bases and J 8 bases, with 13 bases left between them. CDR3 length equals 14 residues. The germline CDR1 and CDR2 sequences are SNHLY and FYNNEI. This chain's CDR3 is CASSYRDTDSPLHF. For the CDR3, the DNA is TGTGCCAGCAGTTACCGGGACACCGATTCACCCCTCCACTTT.

CDR3 coding DNA: TGCAGTGCTAAAATCGCTTATGGCTACACCTTC. Amino acid sequence: CSAKIAYGYTF. The chain uses TRBV20-1 and TRBJ1-2; unclear D gene. Trimming left V 4 bases short and J 5 bases short, with 8 bases between. Germline V CDR1 and CDR2: DFQATT, SNEGSKA (reference sequence). CDR3 length equals 11 residues.

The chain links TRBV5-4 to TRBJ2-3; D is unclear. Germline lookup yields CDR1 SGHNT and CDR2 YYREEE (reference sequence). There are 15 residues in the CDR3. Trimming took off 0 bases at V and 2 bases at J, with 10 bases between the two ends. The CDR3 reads CASSLGGANTDTQYF. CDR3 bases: TGTGCCAGCAGCTTGGGCGGAGCCAACACAGATACGCAGTATTTT. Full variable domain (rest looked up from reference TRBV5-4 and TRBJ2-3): ETGVTQSPTHLIKTRGQQVTLRCSSQSGHNTVSWYQQALGQGPQFIFQYYREEENGRGNFPPRFSGLQFPNYSSELNVNALELDDSALYLCASSLGGANTDTQYFGPGTRLTVL.

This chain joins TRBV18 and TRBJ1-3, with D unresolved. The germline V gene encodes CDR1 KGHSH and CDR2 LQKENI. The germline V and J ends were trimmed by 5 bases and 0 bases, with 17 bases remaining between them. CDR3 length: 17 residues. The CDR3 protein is CASSAGRLSSSGNTIYF. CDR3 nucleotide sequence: TGTGCCAGCTCAGCCGGACGCCTGTCGAGCTCTGGAAACACCATATATTTT.

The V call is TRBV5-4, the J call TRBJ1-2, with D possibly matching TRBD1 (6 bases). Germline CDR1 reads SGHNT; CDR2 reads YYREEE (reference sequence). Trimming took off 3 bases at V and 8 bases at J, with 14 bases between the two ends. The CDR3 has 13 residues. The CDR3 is CASSYTGSSGYTF. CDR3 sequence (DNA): TGTGCCAGCAGCTATACAGGGAGTAGCGGCTACACCTTC. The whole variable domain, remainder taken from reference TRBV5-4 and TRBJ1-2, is ETGVTQSPTHLIKTRGQQVTLRCSSQSGHNTVSWYQQALGQGPQFIFQYYREEENGRGNFPPRFSGLQFPNYSSELNVNALELDDSALYLCASSYTGSSGYTFGSGTRLTVV.

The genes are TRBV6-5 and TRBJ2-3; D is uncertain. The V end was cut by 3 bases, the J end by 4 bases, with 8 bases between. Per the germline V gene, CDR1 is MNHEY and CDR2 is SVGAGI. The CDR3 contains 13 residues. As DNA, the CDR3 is TGTGCCAGCAGTTATAACGCCGCAGATACGCAGTATTTT. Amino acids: CASSYNAADTQYF.